This T cell receptor (beta chain) is drawn from a study of cytomegalovirus exposure and HLA in healthy donors. Whole-study results and caveats: Confirmation was obtained in vitro that three CMV-associated chains are specific for CMV antigens.

CDR1 is ENHRY and CDR2 is SYGVKD in the germline V gene. The CDR3 sequence is 14 residues long. Trimming took off 4 bases at V and 0 bases at J, with 9 bases between the two ends. The data were produced by immunoSEQ multiplex PCR, yet TCRdb's version contains in-frame clones alone and is incomplete. Counted here are fewer than 250,000 clones, approximately 83% occurring once; the ten biggest clones make up over 12%. Regarding this clone: Its antigen is unknown.

The clonotype originates from a woman under 40 in good health and CMV-seropositive. The chain joins TRBV10-3 to TRBJ2-5; a weak D match, TRBD1 (5 bases). The sample was PBMCs. The CDR3: CAISGIGDQETQYF. The CDR3, as DNA: TGTGCCATCAGTGGGATAGGGGACCAAGAGACCCAGTACTTC.